This is a list of T cell receptor beta chains from one sample in a study of OX40 agonist ivuxolimab in advanced cancers. The assay was immunoSEQ multiplex PCR, and TCRdb's table has in-frame clones only and misses some. The table has about 41,000 clones, 75% to 85% seen once; the top ten hold around 4.2%. This specimen consisted of CD4+ or CD8+ T cells sorted from blood, obtained in a trial of the OX40 agonist ivuxolimab. These receptors were taken from an adult with an advanced solid tumor such as melanoma, head and neck, liver or kidney cancer. Both conserved end residues are part of each CDR3. A D gene is named only where the DNA matches it firmly. Where a row states a size, it is once, few, many or the class of an expanded clone; other rows omit it.

j_gene,d_gene,abundance,v_gene,CDR3nt,CDR3aa
TRBJ2-5,TRBD2,.,TRBV7-8,TGTGCCAGCAGCCAAGGTGGAGTTAGCGGGGGCGAGGCCCAGTACTTC,CASSQGGVSGGEAQYF
TRBJ2-6,.,.,TRBV29-1,TGCAGTTGTTCCTCTGGGGCCAACGTCCTGACTTTC,CSCSSGANVLTF
TRBJ2-1,TRBD2,.,TRBV9,TGTGCCAGCAGCGTAGTTGCGGGAGGAGGGAATGAGCAGTTCTTC,CASSVVAGGGNEQFF
TRBJ2-5,.,.,TRBV9,TGTGCCAGCAGCGCGGGCCGAGGGGGGGAGACCCAGTACTTC,CASSAGRGGETQYF
TRBJ2-1,.,once,TRBV11-3,TGTGCCAGCAGCTTCGCGGTGGGGAATGAGCAGTTCTTC,CASSFAVGNEQFF
TRBJ1-1,.,.,TRBV6-4,TGTGCCAGCAGTGAATTGGGGAACACTGAAGCTTTCTTT,CASSELGNTEAFF
TRBJ1-2,.,.,TRBV6-5,TGTGCCAGCAGGGGAGGGAACTATGGCTACACCTTC,CASRGGNYGYTF
TRBJ2-1,TRBD2,.,TRBV30,TGTGCCTGGACCGGGACTAGCAACTACAATGAGCAGTTCTTC,CAWTGTSNYNEQFF
TRBJ2-3,TRBD1,once,TRBV2,TGTGCCAGCAGTTGGGACAGGGCCAGGGATACGCAGTATTTT,CASSWDRARDTQYF
TRBJ2-1,TRBD1,.,TRBV10-3,TGTGCCATCAGTACAGGGGGCAAAAATGAGCAGTTCTTC,CAISTGGKNEQFF
TRBJ1-3,.,.,TRBV6-4,TGTGCCAGCAAAAGCGGGACGGTAATGGAATCTGGAAACACCATATATTTT,CASKSGTVMESGNTIYF
TRBJ2-1,.,.,TRBV28,TGTGCCAGCGGGTTGGGATACTCCTACAATGAGCAGTTCTTC,CASGLGYSYNEQFF
TRBJ2-2,.,.,TRBV14,TGTGCCAGCAGCCTGCGTGTTCCGGCAGGGAAGACCGGGGAGCTGTTTTTT,CASSLRVPAGKTGELFF
TRBJ2-2,.,few,TRBV18,TGTGCCAGCTCCCCGGTCAAGATGAACACCGGGGAGCTGTTTTTT,CASSPVKMNTGELFF
TRBJ2-1,TRBD1,.,TRBV28,TGTGCCAGCAGGGGACAGGGACCATCCGTGGGGGAGGGCTACAATGAGCAGTTCTTC,CASRGQGPSVGEGYNEQFF
TRBJ2-1,.,.,TRBV20-1,TGCAGTGCTCGCTACAATGAGCAGTTCTTC,CSARYNEQFF
TRBJ2-5,TRBD2,.,TRBV19,TGTGCCAGTAGTATAAGAGCGGGATCGGGCGAGACCCAGTACTTC,CASSIRAGSGETQYF
TRBJ2-5,TRBD2,once,TRBV5-6,TGTGCCAGCAGCCCGGGACTAGCGGTCCAAGAGACCCAGTACTTC,CASSPGLAVQETQYF
TRBJ2-7,TRBD1,.,TRBV30,TGTGCCTGGAATGGACAGGGGAAGGCCTACGAGCAGTACTTC,CAWNGQGKAYEQYF
TRBJ2-1,TRBD2,.,TRBV11-2,TGTGCCAGCAGCTTACGGGCTAGCGGCCACAATGAGCAGTTCTTC,CASSLRASGHNEQFF
TRBJ1-4,TRBD1,.,TRBV30,TGTGCCTGGACTAGACAGGGTTTTGGAAAACTGTTTTTT,CAWTRQGFGKLFF
TRBJ1-2,.,.,TRBV28,TGTGCCAGCAGTCCCAACCTTAGGGGCTACACCTTC,CASSPNLRGYTF
TRBJ2-5,TRBD2,.,TRBV2,TGTGCCAGCAGTGAAGTGGGGAGCGGGAGGGCCGGGGAGACCCAGTACTTC,CASSEVGSGRAGETQYF
TRBJ1-3,.,once,TRBV18,TGTGCCAGCTCACCACCCAGCACAGGCTCTGGAAACACCATATATTTT,CASSPPSTGSGNTIYF
TRBJ2-7,TRBD2,.,TRBV7-2,TGTGCCAGCAGCTCACCGGGTTTAGCGGGAGGTAACGAGCAGTACTTC,CASSSPGLAGGNEQYF
TRBJ1-3,.,.,TRBV9,TGTGCCAGCAGCTACTCGTGGGTAGCTGGAAACACCATATATTTT,CASSYSWVAGNTIYF
TRBJ1-4,.,.,TRBV7-6,TGTGCCAGCAGCCCCGGGGTTTTTGGCACTAATGAAAAACTGTTTTTT,CASSPGVFGTNEKLFF
TRBJ1-5,.,.,TRBV5-1,TGCGCCAGCAGCTTGGCCCCAGGGAGGGTTGGTCAGCCCCAGCATTTT,CASSLAPGRVGQPQHF
TRBJ2-5,.,once,TRBV7-2,TGTGCCAGCAGCTTAGCGTCACAGCGGCCTTACCAAGAGACCCAGTACTTC,CASSLASQRPYQETQYF
TRBJ2-3,.,.,TRBV7-6,TGTGCCAGCAGCTCTAAGGGGCGCAGCCACAGATATACGCAGTATTTT,CASSSKGRSHRYTQYF
TRBJ2-1,.,.,TRBV5-4,TGTGCCAGCAGTTACAGGGTAAGCTCCTACAATGAGCAGTTCTTC,CASSYRVSSYNEQFF
TRBJ2-3,.,.,TRBV20-1,TGCAGTGCTAGAGATCAGAATACGCAGTATTTT,CSARDQNTQYF
TRBJ1-1,.,.,TRBV4-3,TGCGCCAGCAGCCAAGGCCAGCTACACTCTGAAGCTTTCTTT,CASSQGQLHSEAFF
TRBJ2-4,TRBD2,.,TRBV10-3,TGTGCCATCAGCGCTGTTAAAGGGGAGGGGGCCAAAAACATTCAGTACTTC,CAISAVKGEGAKNIQYF
TRBJ1-2,.,.,TRBV30,TGTGCTGCGGGAGTCTATGGCTACACCTTC,CAAGVYGYTF
TRBJ2-3,.,.,TRBV7-2,TGTGCCAGCAGCTCAGGGTTTGGCGGGTCGAGTACGCAGTATTTT,CASSSGFGGSSTQYF
TRBJ1-5,.,.,TRBV12-5,TGTGCTAGTGGTCTGGGGGGAAGGGATCAGCCCCAGCATTTT,CASGLGGRDQPQHF
TRBJ2-3,.,few,TRBV7-9,TGTGCCAGCAGCCCCACCGGGACTCAGAGCACAGATACGCAGTATTTT,CASSPTGTQSTDTQYF
TRBJ2-2,TRBD1,.,TRBV4-2,TGTGCCAGCAGCCAAACTTCTTGGACAGGGAAACCCGGGGAGCTGTTTTTT,CASSQTSWTGKPGELFF
TRBJ2-2,TRBD2,.,TRBV7-7,TGTGCCAGCAGCTCTAGCGGGTCCGGGGAGCTGTTTTTT,CASSSSGSGELFF
TRBJ1-5,.,.,TRBV6-1,TGTGCCAGCAGTGCGGTACAGGGAAATCAGCCCCAGCATTTT,CASSAVQGNQPQHF
TRBJ2-7,.,.,TRBV28,TGTGCCAGCAGTTTAAGTGGCGGGTCCCACGAGCAGTACTTC,CASSLSGGSHEQYF
TRBJ1-2,.,once,TRBV15,TGTGCCACCAGCAGAGATACCCCCCCTGGGGGGAGTGTTGGCTACACCTTC,CATSRDTPPGGSVGYTF
TRBJ1-6,.,.,TRBV5-4,TGTGCCAGCAGCTCACTACTAAATTCACCCCTCCACTTT,CASSSLLNSPLHF
TRBJ1-6,.,.,TRBV9,TGTGCCAGCAGCGTAGCCAGTTCACATTCACCCCCCCACTTT,CASSVASSHSPPHF
TRBJ2-7,TRBD2,.,TRBV4-3,TGCGCCAGCAGCCAAGCCCAGACTAGCGGGGCCTACGAGCAGTACTTC,CASSQAQTSGAYEQYF
TRBJ2-7,.,.,TRBV10-3,TGTGCCATCAGACGACAGGACTACGAGCAGTACTTC,CAIRRQDYEQYF
TRBJ2-7,TRBD2,.,TRBV2,TGTGCCAGCAGTGAACCGGAGGGAGGGGCCCACCCTTACGAGCAGTACTTC,CASSEPEGGAHPYEQYF
TRBJ1-2,.,.,TRBV6-5,TGTGCCAGCAGCCCAGGTCCCGATTATGGCTACACCTTC,CASSPGPDYGYTF
TRBJ2-3,.,.,TRBV18,TGTGCCAGCTCACCACCGGGGAGGGGGAAAGATACGCAGTATTTT,CASSPPGRGKDTQYF
TRBJ2-7,.,.,TRBV11-3,TGTGCCAGCAGTCTTGGCCCTTTCTACGAGCAGTACTTC,CASSLGPFYEQYF
TRBJ2-2,.,.,TRBV28,TGTGCCTATTCGCGGAACACCGGGGAGCTGTTTTTT,CAYSRNTGELFF
TRBJ2-3,.,.,TRBV5-4,TGTGCCAGCAGCTTGGACAGGGCAAACACAGATACGCAGTATTTT,CASSLDRANTDTQYF
TRBJ2-4,TRBD2,.,TRBV19,TGTGCCAGTAGTACGGCTAGCGGAAACATTCAGTACTTC,CASSTASGNIQYF
TRBJ2-1,.,.,TRBV6-1,TGTGCCAGCAGTGGGGGTAACTACAATGAGCAGTTCTTC,CASSGGNYNEQFF
TRBJ2-7,.,.,TRBV18,TGTGCCAGCTCGCCAAGGGCAGGGGTCTCCTACGAGCAGTACTTC,CASSPRAGVSYEQYF
TRBJ2-7,.,.,TRBV7-2,TGTGCCAGCAGCTTAAACAGCCTCCAAACCTACGAGCAGTACTTC,CASSLNSLQTYEQYF
TRBJ2-6,.,.,TRBV30,TGTGCCTGGAGTGTAGGAGGCACTTATAACTCTGGGGCCAACGTCCTGACTTTC,CAWSVGGTYNSGANVLTF
TRBJ2-3,.,.,TRBV7-9,TGTGCCAGCAGCTCAGGGACTCCAGATACGCAGTATTTT,CASSSGTPDTQYF